The entry below describes one T cell receptor beta chain. Only one count was recorded for this clone. What antigen it recognizes has not been identified. No quality values exist for individual bases; no much larger clone is one base distant. The data derive from a study of blood T cell repertoires in COVID-19 (dated by TCRdb to the early 2020s). In terms of the full investigation: The collaborator samples originated in the United States, Italy and Spain and spanned the acute and convalescent phases of COVID-19. The prospective study material was composed of cDNA or gDNA derived from T cells, B-cell-depleted T cells, or PBMCs. Subjects who had been exposed to COVID-19, were actively infected with it, or had recovered from it provided the deeply sampled blood TCRbeta repertoires that made up the dataset. The repertoires were made available in a free public database intended to serve as a resource for research on the immune response to SARS-CoV-2. The samples were drawn from the first 160 participants of the ongoing ImmuneRACE study and from 1,200 or so subjects provided by 6 global collaborators. A de-identified subject ID, COVID-19 status, age in years and sex were almost always included in the sample metadata. Where available, HLA class I and class II types were obtained from metadata supplied by the sample provider rather than from assay-based typing. Paper-wide results and their limitations: Clinical and demographic metadata were provided uncurated, with the amount varying by source and participant.

Whole blood was collected in K2EDTA tubes by collaborating institutions according to the institutions' own protocols. For TCRbeta analysis, collaborators shipped samples as frozen whole blood, isolated PBMCs, or DNA extracted from either of those sample types. Spanning cysteine to phenylalanine, the CDR3 consists of 12 amino acids. The entry retains the CDR3 DNA only, 36 bases that are in frame from base 1. As encoded in the germline V gene (reference sequence), CDR1 is MNHEY while CDR2 is SMNVEV. Relative to germline, V is 6 bases shorter and J is 0 bases shorter, with 6 bases between their ends. TCRbeta CDR3 regions were amplified from genomic DNA by means of the immunoSEQ Assay, a bias-controlled multiplex PCR. Concerning the study's data processing: The number of nucleated cells in each sample was estimated by amplification of reference gene primers within the assay. To quantify the absolute abundance of each unique TCRbeta CDR3 rearrangement, sequence reads were collapsed and filtered. For each sample, productive Simpson clonality was calculated as the square root of Simpson's diversity index over productive rearrangements. TCRdb retrieved this table from immuneACCESS and kept in-frame rearrangements only. Not all clones are present; in checked studies, unresolved V genes account for under half, and no reason is known for the remainder. V and J calls and clone size are those listed in that table; D and trimming were worked out from the DNA. The sample table records 150,000 to 200,000 clones; 85% of these occur just once. About 3% of the sample lies in the top ten.

This receptor was identified in a human donor with acute or convalescent COVID-19. The donor label of this sample is uncertain. The sequenced sample was peripheral blood. Rearrangement joined TRBV27 to TRBJ2-7; confidence is insufficient to name the D gene. The encoded CDR3 is CASSPSSYEQYF. Here is the DNA: TGTGCCAGCAGCCCGAGCTCCTACGAGCAGTACTTC.